Below are 23 T cell receptor beta chains sequenced from a single sample in a study of cytomegalovirus exposure and HLA in healthy donors. 13 Jbeta primers and 60 Vbeta primers were used for the PCR. Measured with immunoSEQ multiplex PCR; TCRdb has only the in-frame clones, and not every one. The sample has about 200,000 clones; around four fifths are singletons. Sequenced: PBMCs. The source is a woman aged 45-65 years in good health and CMV-seropositive.

The CDR3 bases are TGCGCCAGCAGCCAAGGACAGGGGACAATTTACGAGCAGTACTTC. Translated, it gives CASSQGQGTIYEQYF. V gene TRBV4-1 combines with J gene TRBJ2-7; 8 positions agree with TRBD1. This CDR3 is built from 15 residues. After removal of 1 base from V and 4 bases from J, the junction contained 6 bases not matched to a gene. Germline loops: CDR1 MGHRA, CDR2 YSYEKL.

This CDR3 reads CASSLFERNSPLHF. The CDR3 nucleotides read TGTGCCAGCAGCCTCTTTGAGCGTAATTCACCCCTCCACTTT. V usage is TRBV9 and J usage is TRBJ1-6; D unresolved. The CDR3 is made up of 14 amino acids. Germline V CDR1 and CDR2: SGDLS, YYNGEE. The V end was cut by 4 bases, the J end by 6 bases, with 11 bases between.

The chain couples TRBV19 to TRBJ1-1; 10 bases fit TRBD1. CDR1 is LNHDA and CDR2 is SQIVND in the germline V gene (reference sequence). V lost 3 bases and J lost 11; bases outside the gene matches: 9. This CDR3 comprises 14 residues. CDR3 DNA: TGTGCCAGTAGTATTCTTAGCTCGACAGGGGGCGCTTTCTTT. Translation gives CASSILSSTGGAFF.

This chain uses TRBV28 with TRBJ2-7, with D hard to call. Germline-derived CDR1 and CDR2 are MDHEN and SYDVKM. V was pared by 5 bases and J by 1 base, with 6 bases between. CDR3 length: 12 amino acids. The CDR3 nucleotides are TGTGCCAGCAGTGTCGGTTCCTACGAGCAGTACTTC. It encodes CASSVGSYEQYF. Full variable domain (rest looked up from reference TRBV28 and TRBJ2-7): DVKVTQSSRYLVKRTGEKVFLECVQDMDHENMFWYRQDPGLGLRLIYFSYDVKMKEKGDIPEGYSVSREKKERFSLILESASTNQTSMYLCASSVGSYEQYFGPGTRLTVT.

The chain uses TRBV4-3 and TRBJ1-2, with D hard to call. The CDR3 loop spans 13 amino acids. With 3 bases removed from V and 6 bases from J, the gap between germline ends came to 11 bases. The germline CDR1 and CDR2 sequences are LGHNA and YSLEER. The CDR3 region is CASSHNREDGYTF. The DNA of the CDR3 is TGCGCCAGCAGCCATAACCGAGAAGATGGCTACACCTTC.

The gene calls are TRBV2 and TRBJ2-1; D possibly corresponds to TRBD1 (6 bases). V shed 6 bases and J shed 3 bases, with 9 bases lying between them. This CDR3 spans 13 amino acids. The germline V gene encodes CDR1 SNHLY and CDR2 FYNNEI. CDR3 in DNA: TGTGCCAGCAGCCCAGGGGACTACAATGAGCAGTTCTTC. This translates into CASSPGDYNEQFF.

The gene calls are TRBV27 and TRBJ1-5, with D unresolved. The length of the CDR3 is 13 residues. Germline V CDR1 and CDR2: MNHEY, SMNVEV (reference sequence). Trimming shortened V by 5 bases and J by 1 base, and 6 bases separated the two germline ends. The CDR3, as DNA: TGTGCCAGCAGTCCCCGGAGCAATCAGCCCCAGCATTTT. This translates into CASSPRSNQPQHF.

The CDR3 coding sequence is TGTGCCACTTCACGGGAGGGCCGGCTTCGGGACGAGCAGTACTTC. Its protein product is CATSREGRLRDEQYF. The chain couples TRBV6-5 to TRBJ2-7; the match to TRBD2 covers 8 bases. Germline CDR1 reads MNHEY; CDR2 reads SVGAGI. Trimming removed 10 bases from V and 5 bases from J; junction bases left unmatched: 16. The CDR3 is 15 amino acids.

The chain's CDR3 is CATSRDPQGEETQYF. CDR3 in DNA: TGTGCCACCAGCAGAGACCCGCAGGGTGAGGAGACCCAGTACTTC. This chain joins TRBV15 and TRBJ2-5; D might be TRBD1 (5 bases). Looked up from germline, CDR1 is LNHNV and CDR2 is YYDKDF (reference sequence). Trimming pared 0 bases from V and 5 bases from J, leaving 13 bases between. This CDR3 contains 15 residues.

The rearrangement uses TRBV28 and TRBJ1-6; no reliable D call. Trimming left V 10 bases short and J 0 bases short, with 4 bases between. This CDR3 contains 12 residues. Germline assignment: CDR1 MDHEN and CDR2 SYDVKM. In DNA form, the CDR3 reads TGTGCCATGAGCTCCTATAATTCACCCCTCCACTTT. It encodes CAMSSYNSPLHF.

This rearrangement joins TRBV18 to TRBJ1-1; D might be TRBD1 (6 bases). Germline assignment: CDR1 KGHSH and CDR2 LQKENI. This CDR3 comprises 17 residues. Trimming left V 2 bases short and J 0 bases short, with 16 bases between. Here the CDR3 reads CASSPGGTLIMNTEAFF. CDR3 coding DNA: TGTGCCAGCTCACCAGGGGGCACCCTGATCATGAACACTGAAGCTTTCTTT.

CDR3 DNA: TGTGCCAGCAGTTTACACCCCCGGCTGACAGGTAGCCAGACCTACGAGCAGTACTTC. As protein: CASSLHPRLTGSQTYEQYF. The rearrangement links TRBV27 to TRBJ2-7, with D perhaps matching TRBD1 (6 bases). Germline-derived CDR1 and CDR2 are MNHEY and SMNVEV (reference sequence). V was pared by 2 bases and J by 2 bases, with 25 bases between. The CDR3 loop spans 19 amino acids.

The rearrangement uses TRBV7-9 and TRBJ2-3, with D maybe TRBD1 (5 bases). The germline V and J ends were trimmed by 1 base and 10 bases, with 18 bases remaining between them. Germline assignment: CDR1 SEHNR and CDR2 FQNEAQ (reference sequence). CDR3 size: 15 residues. CDR3 in DNA: TGTGCCAGCAGCTTAGAAGGGTCGAAGACAGAGCCGCAGTATTTT. It codes for CASSLEGSKTEPQYF.

This chain joins TRBV28 and TRBJ2-3, with TRBD2 matching 7 bases. The germline CDR1 and CDR2 sequences are MDHEN and SYDVKM. J was trimmed by 4 bases and V by 5 bases; bases with no gene match: 9. The length of the CDR3 is 15 residues. The CDR3 is CASSPSGGGSDTQYF. The CDR3 DNA reads TGTGCCAGCAGTCCCTCGGGGGGAGGATCAGATACGCAGTATTTT.

This clone was recorded a few times. The chain links TRBV6-7 to TRBJ2-3; D is perhaps TRBD1 (5 bases). TRBV6-7 is placed among ORFs of uncertain function. CDR3 length: 12 residues. Trimming stripped 7 bases from V and 5 bases from J, with 10 bases between. The CDR3: CASTGPIDTQYF. The CDR3 region has the DNA TGTGCCAGCACAGGGCCGATAGATACGCAGTATTTT.

This rearrangement joins TRBV11-2 to TRBJ2-7; tentative D call: TRBD1 (8 bases). The germline V and J ends were trimmed by 4 bases and 6 bases, with 16 bases remaining between them. The germline V gene encodes CDR1 SGHAT and CDR2 FQNNGV. The CDR3 covers 14 residues. The CDR3, as DNA: TGTGCCAGCAGCTCCGACAGGGGAGGGATCGAGCAGTACTTC. Encoded protein: CASSSDRGGIEQYF.

V is TRBV18 and J is TRBJ2-4, with D possibly matching TRBD1 (5 bases). V was cut by 0 bases and J by 5 bases, with 5 bases left in between. The CDR3 consists of 13 residues. Germline values: CDR1 KGHSH, CDR2 LQKENI. This chain's CDR3 is CASSPPGENIQYF. CDR3 DNA: TGTGCCAGCTCACCACCAGGGGAAAACATTCAGTACTTC.

The chain has TRBV7-2 and TRBJ2-1; a weak D match, TRBD2 (6 bases). CDR1 is SGHTA, CDR2 FQGNSA, per germline. This CDR3 comprises 12 residues. The V gene lost 5 bases and the J gene lost 14 bases, with 16 bases spanning the gap. CDR3 protein: CASSLGLPPEFF. The CDR3 DNA is TGTGCCAGCAGCCTGGGACTCCCACCCGAGTTCTTC.

The V gene is TRBV28, the J gene TRBJ2-1, with 9 bases fitting TRBD2. Trimming at V came to 3 bases and at J to 1 base, leaving 7 bases not matched to a gene. Per the germline V gene, CDR1 is MDHEN and CDR2 is SYDVKM. This CDR3 is built from 17 residues. CDR3 coding DNA: TGTGCCAGCAGTTTCGAGACTAGCGGAGATTCCTACAATGAGCAGTTCTTC. Amino acids: CASSFETSGDSYNEQFF.

The chain recombines TRBV10-3 with TRBJ1-4; D is undetermined. V shed 5 bases and J shed 8 bases, with 9 bases lying between them. CDR3 length equals 12 residues. Looked up from germline, CDR1 is ENHRY and CDR2 is SYGVKD. CDR3 amino acids: CAISNSTEKLFF. The CDR3 DNA follows: TGTGCCATCAGTAATTCGACAGAAAAACTGTTTTTT.

This chain connects TRBV4-1 to TRBJ2-1; 12 positions match TRBD2. This CDR3 is 17 amino acids long. V lost 2 bases and J lost 4; bases outside the gene matches: 6. Germline V gene data show CDR1 as MGHRA and CDR2 as YSYEKL. The CDR3 coding sequence is TGCGCCAGCAGCCAACCCCGGACTAGCGGGGCTTACAATGAGCAGTTCTTC. Its protein product is CASSQPRTSGAYNEQFF.

The gene calls are TRBV6-6 and TRBJ1-5; possible D gene TRBD1, 6 bases. From germline, CDR1 is MNHNY and CDR2 SVGAGI (reference sequence). The CDR3 has 14 amino acids. The V end lost 5 bases, the J end lost 1 base, and 9 bases lay between the germline ends. CDR3 sequence reads: CASSRQASNQPQHF. As DNA, the CDR3 is TGTGCCAGCAGTCGACAGGCGAGCAATCAGCCCCAGCATTTT.

The chain links TRBV4-1 to TRBJ2-5; 8 positions agree with TRBD2. This CDR3 contains 15 residues. Per germline, CDR1 MGHRA and CDR2 YSYEKL. With V trimmed by 0 bases and J by 7 bases, 7 bases remained unmatched. The CDR3 coding sequence is TGCGCCAGCAGCCAAGAAGAACTAGCGGTGGGGACCCAGTACTTC. Its protein is CASSQEELAVGTQYF.